These 26 T cell receptor beta chains originate from one sample sequenced in a study of T cells in women clearing cervical HPV infection. Data came from immunoSEQ multiplex PCR; TCRdb stores just in-frame clones and leaves some out. Recorded for this sample: 25,000 to 35,000 clones. The source material was blood buffy coat. The receptors derive from a woman aged 18 to 75 with a cervical HPV16 infection that either progressed to CIN3+ or cleared (not recorded which).

Worth noting for this clone: From the germline J gene comes the end of the CDR3, since the read stops 3 residues before it. This chain links TRBV5-4 with TRBJ1-1, with a weak D call TRBD1 (6 bases). The CDR3 length is 15 residues. Germline lookup yields CDR1 SGHNT and CDR2 YYREEE (reference sequence). V lost 1 base and J lost 6, with 16 bases in between. CDR3 loop: CASSLPGGQIPEAFF. Incomplete CDR3 DNA: TGTGCCAGCAGCTTGCCCGGTGGACAGATCCCTGAA.

With respect to this clone: The read terminates 3 residues before the CDR3 end, so the remaining end is supplied by the germline J gene. The V gene is TRBV2, the J gene TRBJ2-2; 8 bases align to TRBD1. Trimming at V came to 10 bases and at J to 5 bases, leaving 6 bases not matched to a gene. This CDR3 has 13 amino acids. Per the germline V gene, CDR1 is SNHLY and CDR2 is FYNNEI. The DNA read from the CDR3 is TGTGCCATCAGGACAGGGTCAACCGGGGAG. The encoded protein is CAIRTGSTGE. The CDR3 as a whole reads CAIRTGSTGELFF.

Of note for this clone: The read is 3 residues too short to cover the CDR3 end, so that end is filled in from the germline J gene. This chain uses TRBV10-3 with TRBJ2-1; TRBD2 agrees at 14 bases. Per germline, CDR1 ENHRY and CDR2 SYGVKD. The CDR3 spans 15 residues. V gave up 4 bases and J gave up 6 bases; unmatched junction bases: 2. CDR3 amino acids: CAISVGTSGGNEQFF. The sequenced CDR3 bases are TGTGCCATCAGTGTCGGGACTAGCGGGGGCAATGAG.

In regard to this clone: The read is 3 residues too short to cover the CDR3 end, so that end is filled in from the germline J gene. The chain carries TRBV7-3 and TRBJ1-1, with D perhaps TRBD1 (6 bases). From germline, CDR1 is SGHTA and CDR2 FQGTGA. V gave up 3 bases and J gave up 0 bases, with 11 bases separating them. The CDR3 runs 15 residues. The CDR3 loop reads CASSLTGLMNTEAFF. The DNA read from the CDR3 is TGTGCCAGCAGCTTGACAGGCCTTATGAACACTGAA.

In regard to this clone: Read coverage stops 3 residues before the CDR3 terminus; the germline J gene supplies the remainder. V usage is TRBV20-1 and J usage is TRBJ2-5; TRBD2 matches at 10 bases. Germline V gives CDR1 DFQATT, CDR2 SNEGSKA (reference sequence). The CDR3 has 16 residues. With 6 bases clipped from V and 4 bases from J, the junction kept 14 bases outside the gene matches. The CDR3 spells CSARSGGALWGETQYF. CDR3 bases read: TGCAGTGCGAGAAGCGGGGGGGCCCTTTGGGGAGAGACC.

Concerning this clone: Read coverage stops 3 residues before the CDR3 terminus; the germline J gene supplies the remainder. This chain joins TRBV2 and TRBJ1-2, with TRBD1 as a possible D gene (5 bases). CDR3 size: 14 residues. Trimming pared 1 base from V and 4 bases from J, leaving 10 bases between. Germline V gives CDR1 SNHLY, CDR2 FYNNEI. CDR3 bases read: TGTGCCAGCAGTGAAGGAAGACAGCTCTATGGC. It encodes CASSEGRQLYG. The full CDR3 is CASSEGRQLYGYTF.

About this clone: The read ends 3 residues shy of where the CDR3 ends; the end is completed using the germline J gene. V is TRBV7-3 and J is TRBJ1-2, with 7 bases fitting TRBD1. Germline assignment: CDR1 SGHTA and CDR2 FQGTGA. The CDR3 covers 13 residues. V lost 5 bases and J lost 2; bases outside the gene matches: 2. CDR3 in amino acids: CASSPDRNYGYTF. The sequenced part of the CDR3 DNA is TGTGCCAGCAGCCCGGACAGGAACTATGGC. The variable domain in full, with the rest retrieved from reference TRBV7-3 and TRBJ1-2, is GAGVSQTPSNKVTEKGKYVELRCDPISGHTALYWYRQSLGQGPEFLIYFQGTGAADDSGLPNDRFFAVRPEGSVSTLKIQRTERGDSAVYLCASSPDRNYGYTFGSGTRLTVV.

On this clone itself: Coverage ceases 3 residues before the CDR3 finishes, and the germline J gene fills in the end. This chain uses TRBV5-4 with TRBJ2-5; 8 bases agree with TRBD2. The germline CDR1 and CDR2 sequences are SGHNT and YYREEE (reference sequence). V lost 4 bases, J lost 0 bases, and 5 bases stayed unmatched. The CDR3 is made up of 15 amino acids. The CDR3 bases that were read are TGTGCCAGCAGCCCCCGGGGGGGGTACCAAGAGACC. This gives the protein CASSPRGGYQET. Given in full, the CDR3 is CASSPRGGYQETQYF.

As for this clone: The read gets to within 3 residues of the CDR3 end, and the germline J gene fills in the rest. The chain couples TRBV5-1 to TRBJ2-5; 7 bases agree with TRBD1. From germline, CDR1 is SGHRS and CDR2 YFSETQ. The trim removed 0 bases at V and 0 bases at J, leaving 2 bases unmatched. This CDR3 has 15 amino acids. The covered CDR3 bases are TGCGCCAGCAGCTTGGGCGACAGGGACCAAGAGACC. Residues: CASSLGDRDQET. The entire CDR3 is CASSLGDRDQETQYF. Drawing the rest from reference TRBV5-1 and TRBJ2-5, the complete variable domain is KAGVTQTPRYLIKTRGQQVTLSCSPISGHRSVSWYQQTPGQGLQFLFEYFSETQRNKGNFPGRFSGRQFSNSRSEMNVSTLELGDSALYLCASSLGDRDQETQYFGPGTRLLVL.

As concerns this clone: The missing CDR3 end, 3 residues past where the read stops, is filled in from the germline J gene. The chain uses TRBV18 and TRBJ1-6; 8 positions match TRBD1. This CDR3 has 13 amino acids. J was trimmed by 9 bases and V by 5 bases; bases with no gene match: 3. Germline loops: CDR1 KGHSH, CDR2 LQKENI. The covered CDR3 bases are TGTGCCAGCTCAATAGGACAGGGTTCACCC. Translating it yields CASSIGQGSP. In full, the CDR3 is CASSIGQGSPLHF.

In the case of this clone: The CDR3 is cut off 3 residues early in the read; its end comes from the germline J gene. This chain links TRBV20-1 with TRBJ2-5; unclear D gene. CDR3 length: 11 amino acids. Germline assignment: CDR1 DFQATT and CDR2 SNEGSKA (reference sequence). V lost 0 bases and J 5 bases, leaving 4 bases between the germline ends. CDR3 protein: CSAREGETQYF. The CDR3 DNA, read in part, is TGCAGTGCTAGAGAAGGGGAGACC.

To note about this clone: The read terminates 3 residues before the CDR3 end, so the remaining end is supplied by the germline J gene. This sequence joins TRBV2 and TRBJ2-3; D is ambiguous. The V gene lost 5 bases and the J gene lost 6 bases, with 15 bases spanning the gap. Per germline, CDR1 SNHLY and CDR2 FYNNEI. The CDR3 has 14 residues. This CDR3 reads CASSSLAARDTQYF. Incomplete CDR3 DNA: TGTGCCAGCAGTTCGTTAGCAGCACGGGATACG.

In regard to this clone: The read finishes 3 residues shy of the CDR3 end, and the germline J gene is used to complete it. The genes are TRBV6-1 and TRBJ2-1, with 7 bases aligning to TRBD1. With 2 bases clipped from V and 8 bases from J, the junction kept 6 bases outside the gene matches. The CDR3 contains 14 residues. CDR1 is MNHNS and CDR2 is SASEGT in the germline V gene. The sequenced part of the CDR3 DNA is TGTGCCAGCAGTGAACCCTCGACAGGGTATGAG. It is translated as CASSEPSTGYE. The whole CDR3 protein is CASSEPSTGYEQFF.

Turning to this clone: The read gets to within 3 residues of the CDR3 end, and the germline J gene fills in the rest. V is TRBV5-6 and J is TRBJ2-3, with D possibly TRBD2 on 5 matching bases. The CDR3 is 15 amino acids. With 0 bases removed from V and 3 bases from J, the gap between germline ends came to 11 bases. CDR1 and CDR2 (germline): SGHDT, YYEEEE. CDR3 DNA, as far as it was read: TGTGCCAGCAGCTTGGAGCGGACTTTAACAGATACG. It encodes CASSLERTLTDT. The CDR3 in its entirety is CASSLERTLTDTQYF.

Comments on this clone: The CDR3 end lies 3 residues beyond the end of the read and is filled in from the germline J gene. V gene TRBV20-1 combines with J gene TRBJ1-5; D may be TRBD1 (6 bases). V gave up 7 bases and J gave up 6 bases, with 22 bases separating them. This CDR3 comprises 15 residues. The germline CDR1 and CDR2 sequences are DFQATT and SNEGSKA (reference sequence). The CDR3 sequence: CSVSHSRGGGQPQHF. The sequenced part of the CDR3 DNA is TGCAGTGTATCCCATAGCAGGGGAGGCGGTCAGCCC.

Note on this clone: From the germline J gene comes the end of the CDR3, since the read stops 3 residues before it. The V call is TRBV4-1, the J call TRBJ1-4; 9 bases are a match to TRBD1. This CDR3 is built from 16 residues. Germline V gives CDR1 MGHRA, CDR2 YSYEKL. The V segment lost 1 base and the J segment 7 bases; nucleotides outside the gene matches: 7. CDR3 protein: CASSQAPGQGGEKLFF. CDR3 DNA, as far as it was read: TGCGCCAGCAGCCAAGCTCCGGGACAGGGAGGTGAAAAA.

A note on this clone: The sequenced fragment ends 3 residues before the CDR3 boundary, so the rest is inferred from the germline J gene. The V gene is TRBV27, the J gene TRBJ1-2, with a weak D call TRBD1 (5 bases). The CDR3 has 15 residues. Germline-derived CDR1 and CDR2 are MNHEY and SMNVEV (reference sequence). The CDR3 protein is CASSLSMGREGGYTF. CDR3 DNA (partial): TGTGCCAGCAGTTTATCGATGGGCAGGGAGGGAGGC.

A remark on this clone: Coverage ceases 3 residues before the CDR3 finishes, and the germline J gene fills in the end. The genes are TRBV7-9 and TRBJ2-5; D is perhaps TRBD1 (6 bases). This CDR3 region has 12 residues. Trimming removed 10 bases from V and 5 bases from J, with 14 bases in between. The germline gives CDR1 SEHNR, CDR2 FQNEAQ (reference sequence). The sequenced CDR3 bases are TGTGCCACCTCGACAGGTGGGGAGACC. Its protein is CATSTGGET. The CDR3 in its entirety is CATSTGGETQYF.

A word on this clone: The observed sequence ends 3 residues before the CDR3 terminus, with the missing tail filled in from the germline J gene. The chain links TRBV12-5 to TRBJ1-1, with 8 bases matching TRBD1. Losses at the gene ends were 0 bases for V and 5 bases for J; bases not matched to a gene: 17. Germline CDR1 LGHNT, CDR2 FRNRAP. This CDR3 spans 19 amino acids. CDR3: CASGLVAGQGQVRGTEAFF. The part of the CDR3 DNA that was read is TGTGCTAGTGGTTTGGTAGCCGGACAGGGACAGGTCCGGGGAACTGAA. The full variable domain, in which reference TRBV12-5 and TRBJ1-1 provide the parts outside the CDR3, is DARVTQTPRHKVTEMGQEVTMRCQPILGHNTVFWYRQTMMQGLELLAYFRNRAPLDDSGMPKDRFSAEMPDATLATLKIQPSEPRDSAVYFCASGLVAGQGQVRGTEAFFGQGTRLTVV.

In the case of this clone: The CDR3 end falls 3 residues outside the read, so it is completed with the germline J gene. This chain links TRBV18 with TRBJ2-5; 10 nucleotides line up with TRBD1. The CDR3 loop spans 14 amino acids. With V trimmed by 5 bases and J by 4 bases, 4 bases remained unmatched. The germline CDR1 and CDR2 sequences are KGHSH and LQKENI. The sequenced part of the CDR3 DNA is TGTGCCAGCTCAAGCCGGGACAGGGGAGAGACC. It codes for CASSSRDRGET. The full-length CDR3 reads as CASSSRDRGETQYF.

On this clone itself: The read stops 3 residues short of the end of the CDR3; the missing end is completed from the germline J gene. V and J are TRBV15 and TRBJ2-7; D is perhaps TRBD2 (6 bases). Per germline, CDR1 LNHNV and CDR2 YYDKDF (reference sequence). This CDR3 is 15 amino acids long. The germline V and J ends were trimmed by 0 bases and 0 bases, with 9 bases remaining between them. CDR3 residues: CATSRDGTSSYEQYF. The sequenced part of the CDR3 DNA is TGTGCCACCAGCAGAGATGGGACTTCCTCCTACGAG.

About this clone: The observed sequence ends 3 residues before the CDR3 terminus, with the missing tail filled in from the germline J gene. The chain uses TRBV5-4 and TRBJ1-1; 10 positions agree with TRBD1. With 8 bases clipped from V and 1 base from J, the junction kept 11 bases outside the gene matches. There are 16 residues in the CDR3. The germline CDR1 and CDR2 sequences are SGHNT and YYREEE (reference sequence). CDR3 DNA, as far as it was read: TGTGCCAGTCAGGGGACAGGGGCCGGGGGGAACACTGAA. Translated, it gives CASQGTGAGGNTE. The full CDR3 sequence reads CASQGTGAGGNTEAFF.

Turning to this clone: The CDR3 end lies 3 residues beyond the end of the read and is filled in from the germline J gene. V usage is TRBV10-3 and J usage is TRBJ1-2; perhaps TRBD1 as D (5 bases). The V and J ends lost 5 bases and 2 bases respectively, with 12 bases between them. The CDR3 has 14 residues. Germline CDR1 and CDR2: ENHRY and SYGVKD. CDR3 bases read: TGTGCCATCAGTAGCCAGACAGAGAACTATGGC. This encodes CAISSQTENYG. The CDR3 in full is CAISSQTENYGYTF.

As for this clone: From the germline J gene comes the end of the CDR3, since the read stops 3 residues before it. The V gene is TRBV9, the J gene TRBJ1-2; D may be TRBD1 (6 bases). The ends were cut back, 6 bases at V and 5 bases at J, with 20 bases in the middle. CDR3 length equals 15 residues. In germline, CDR1 is SGDLS, CDR2 YYNGEE. The part of the CDR3 DNA that was read is TGTGCCAGCACCCCTGGGGGCGATGGGTGGTATGGC. Its translation is CASTPGGDGWYG. The whole CDR3 region reads CASTPGGDGWYGYTF.

Of note for this clone: The read stops 3 residues short of the end of the CDR3; the missing end is completed from the germline J gene. The rearrangement uses TRBV28 and TRBJ2-7; 10 bases fit TRBD1. This CDR3 is built from 15 residues. From germline, CDR1 is MDHEN and CDR2 SYDVKM. With 5 bases clipped from V and 6 bases from J, the junction kept 10 bases outside the gene matches. CDR3 protein: CASSRTGTGAVEQYF. The CDR3 bases that were read are TGTGCCAGCAGTCGAACCGGGACAGGGGCTGTCGAG.

About this clone itself: The read comes to an end 3 residues before the CDR3 does, leaving the germline J gene to fill in the end. The chain joins TRBV5-4 to TRBJ2-5, with TRBD2 matching over 10 bases. Germline assignment: CDR1 SGHNT and CDR2 YYREEE (reference sequence). The length of the CDR3 is 16 residues. The junction had 8 bases not matched to a gene; V was cut back by 4 bases and J by 2 bases. CDR3 bases read: TGTGCCAGCAGCGAGAGGGCTAGCGGGGGACAAGAGACC. Its translation is CASSERASGGQET. The complete CDR3 sequence is CASSERASGGQETQYF.